Reported below is one T cell receptor beta chain. Its antigen is not known. These data are taken from a study of cytomegalovirus exposure and HLA in healthy donors. Study-level background: It was reported in a later analysis that the 95 to 150 validation repertoires used the same platform as the 666 first-cohort repertoires.

Findings and limits, study-wide: The classifier, whose performance was assessed in both the original and validation cohorts, reportedly diagnosed cytomegalovirus status with high specificity and sensitivity. The study labeled fewer than 200 TCR beta chains cytomegalovirus-associated.

In germline, CDR1 is LNHDA, CDR2 SQIVND (reference sequence). The CDR3 is made up of 12 amino acids. The V and J ends lost 1 base and 7 bases respectively, with 5 bases between them. Using immunoSEQ multiplex PCR, the repertoire was profiled, and TCRdb retains in-frame clones only, with some absent. The profile shows roughly 130,000 clones, just under 90% of them singletons. The chain recombines TRBV19 with TRBJ2-1; tentatively, D is TRBD2 (5 bases). Sequencing used PBMCs. This clonotype was sampled from a man aged 25 to 45 in good health and CMV-seronegative. The CDR3 coding sequence is TGTGCCAGTAGTATAGGAGGGAATGAGCAGTTCTTC. Protein: CASSIGGNEQFF.